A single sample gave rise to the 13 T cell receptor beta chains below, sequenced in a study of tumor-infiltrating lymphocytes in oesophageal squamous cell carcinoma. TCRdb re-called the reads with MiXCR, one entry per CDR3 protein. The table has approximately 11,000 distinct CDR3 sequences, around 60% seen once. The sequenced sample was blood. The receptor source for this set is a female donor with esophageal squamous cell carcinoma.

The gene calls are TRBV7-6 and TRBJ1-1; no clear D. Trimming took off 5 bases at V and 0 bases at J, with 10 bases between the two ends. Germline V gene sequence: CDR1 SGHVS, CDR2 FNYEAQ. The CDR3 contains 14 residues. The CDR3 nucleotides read TGTGCCAGCAGCGAGACGGTTCTGAACACTGAAGCTTTCTTT. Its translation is CASSETVLNTEAFF.

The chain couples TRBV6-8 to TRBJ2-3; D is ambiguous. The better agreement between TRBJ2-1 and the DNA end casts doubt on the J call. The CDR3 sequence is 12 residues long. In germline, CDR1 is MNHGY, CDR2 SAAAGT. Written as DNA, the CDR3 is TGTGCCAGCAGTCTGGATAGGAATGAGCAGTTCTTC. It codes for CASSLDRNEQFF.

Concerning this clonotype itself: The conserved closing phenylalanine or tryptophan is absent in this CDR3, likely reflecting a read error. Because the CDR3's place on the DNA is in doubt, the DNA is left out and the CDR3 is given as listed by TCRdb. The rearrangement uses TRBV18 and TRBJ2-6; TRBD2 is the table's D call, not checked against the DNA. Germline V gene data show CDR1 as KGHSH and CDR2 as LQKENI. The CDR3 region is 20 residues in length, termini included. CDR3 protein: CASSPLAGGPVQQETQYFGA.

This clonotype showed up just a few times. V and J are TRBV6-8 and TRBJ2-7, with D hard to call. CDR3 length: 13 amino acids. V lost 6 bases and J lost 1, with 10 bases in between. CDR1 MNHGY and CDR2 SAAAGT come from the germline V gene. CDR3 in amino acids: CASRLTKSYEQYF. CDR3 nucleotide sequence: TGTGCCAGCAGATTGACAAAATCCTACGAGCAGTACTTC.

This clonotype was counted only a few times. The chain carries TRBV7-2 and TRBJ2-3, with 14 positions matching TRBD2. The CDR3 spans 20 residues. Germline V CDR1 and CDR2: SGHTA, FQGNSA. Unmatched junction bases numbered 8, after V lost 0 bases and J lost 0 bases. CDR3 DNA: TGTGCCAGCAGCTTAGCCCCCGGACTAGCGGGAGGTGCTAGCACAGATACGCAGTATTTT. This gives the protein CASSLAPGLAGGASTDTQYF.

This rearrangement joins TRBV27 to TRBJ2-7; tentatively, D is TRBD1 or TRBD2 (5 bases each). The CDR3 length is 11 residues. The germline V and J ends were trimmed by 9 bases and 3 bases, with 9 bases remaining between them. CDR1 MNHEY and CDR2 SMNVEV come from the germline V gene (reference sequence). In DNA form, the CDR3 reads TGTGCCAGTAAGAGGGGCTACGAGCAGTACTTC. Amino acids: CASKRGYEQYF.

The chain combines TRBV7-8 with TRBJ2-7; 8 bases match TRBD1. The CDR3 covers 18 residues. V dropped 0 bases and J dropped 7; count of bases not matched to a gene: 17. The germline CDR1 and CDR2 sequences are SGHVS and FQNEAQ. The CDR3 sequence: CASSLAHPRDRRNNEQYF. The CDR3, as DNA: TGTGCCAGCAGCTTAGCACACCCTCGGGACAGGAGAAACAATGAGCAGTACTTC.

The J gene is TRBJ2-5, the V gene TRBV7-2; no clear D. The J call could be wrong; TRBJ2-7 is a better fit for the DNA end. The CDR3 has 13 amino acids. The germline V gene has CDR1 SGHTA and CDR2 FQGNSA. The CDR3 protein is CASSPRARYEQYF. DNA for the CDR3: TGTGCCAGCAGCCCCCGGGCGCGCTACGAGCAGTACTTC.

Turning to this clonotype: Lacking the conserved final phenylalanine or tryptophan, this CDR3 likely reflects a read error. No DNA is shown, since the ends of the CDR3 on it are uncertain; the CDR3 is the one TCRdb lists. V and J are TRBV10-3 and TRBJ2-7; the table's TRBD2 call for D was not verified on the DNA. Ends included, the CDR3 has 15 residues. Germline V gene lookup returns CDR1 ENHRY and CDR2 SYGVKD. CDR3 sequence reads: CAIRSGDAIGYTFGS.

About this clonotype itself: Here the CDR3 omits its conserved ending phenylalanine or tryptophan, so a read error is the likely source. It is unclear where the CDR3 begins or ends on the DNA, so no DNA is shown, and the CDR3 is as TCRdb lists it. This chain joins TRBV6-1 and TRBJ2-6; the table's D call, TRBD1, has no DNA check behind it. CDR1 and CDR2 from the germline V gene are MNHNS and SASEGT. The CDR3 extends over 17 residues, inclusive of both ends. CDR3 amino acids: CASHLGPGSGSPLHFGP.

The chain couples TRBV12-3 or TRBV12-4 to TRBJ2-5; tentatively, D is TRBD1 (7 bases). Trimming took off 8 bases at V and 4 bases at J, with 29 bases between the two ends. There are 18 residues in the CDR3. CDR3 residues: CASSGLISRQGRGETQYF. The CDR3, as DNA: TGTGCCAGCTCTGGACTAATAAGCCGACAGGGTCGGGGAGAGACCCAGTACTTC.

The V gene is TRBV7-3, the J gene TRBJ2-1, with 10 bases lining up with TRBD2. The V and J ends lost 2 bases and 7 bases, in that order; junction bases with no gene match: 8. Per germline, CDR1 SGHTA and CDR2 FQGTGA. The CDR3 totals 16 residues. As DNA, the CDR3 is TGTGCCAGCAGCTTAGTCCTAGCGGGAGCTCGAAATGAGCAGTTCTTC. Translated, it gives CASSLVLAGARNEQFF.

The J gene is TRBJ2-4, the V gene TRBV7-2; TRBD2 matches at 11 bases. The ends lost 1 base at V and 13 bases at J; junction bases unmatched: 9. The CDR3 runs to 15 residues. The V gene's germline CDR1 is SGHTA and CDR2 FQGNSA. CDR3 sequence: CASSLELAGDNEQYF. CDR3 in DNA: TGTGCCAGCAGCTTAGAACTAGCGGGAGATAATGAGCAGTACTTC.